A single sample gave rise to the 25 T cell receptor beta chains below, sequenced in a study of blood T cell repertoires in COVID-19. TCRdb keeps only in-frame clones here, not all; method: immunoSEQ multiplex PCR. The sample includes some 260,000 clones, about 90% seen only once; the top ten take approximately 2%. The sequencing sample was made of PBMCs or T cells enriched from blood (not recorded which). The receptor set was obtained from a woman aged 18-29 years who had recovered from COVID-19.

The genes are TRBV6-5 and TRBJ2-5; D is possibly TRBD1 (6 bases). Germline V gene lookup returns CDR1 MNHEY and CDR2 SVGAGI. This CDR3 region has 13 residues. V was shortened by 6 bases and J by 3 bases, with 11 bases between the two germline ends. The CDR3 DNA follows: TGTGCCAGCAGAGGACAGATTAAAGAGACCCAGTACTTC. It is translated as CASRGQIKETQYF.

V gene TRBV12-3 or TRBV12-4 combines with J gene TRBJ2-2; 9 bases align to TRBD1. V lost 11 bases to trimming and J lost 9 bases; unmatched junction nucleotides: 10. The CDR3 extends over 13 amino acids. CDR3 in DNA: TGTGCCGCATTGACAGGGGGATCCCGGGAGCTGTTTTTT. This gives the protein CAALTGGSRELFF.

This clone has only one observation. CDR3 bases: TGTGCCAGTAGTAAACTAGCGGGAGTCACGCAGTTCTTC. Encoded protein: CASSKLAGVTQFF. The chain employs TRBV19 and TRBJ2-1; 11 positions match TRBD2. Germline lookup yields CDR1 LNHDA and CDR2 SQIVND (reference sequence). The CDR3 totals 13 residues. V lost 4 bases to trimming and J lost 12 bases; unmatched junction nucleotides: 5.

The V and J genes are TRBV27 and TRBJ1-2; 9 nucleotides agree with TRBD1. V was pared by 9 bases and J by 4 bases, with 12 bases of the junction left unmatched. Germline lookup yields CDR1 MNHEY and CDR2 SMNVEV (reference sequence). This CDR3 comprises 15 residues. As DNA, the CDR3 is TGTGCCAGTCTCGGTCCGGGACAGGGCCCCTATGGCTACACCTTC. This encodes CASLGPGQGPYGYTF.

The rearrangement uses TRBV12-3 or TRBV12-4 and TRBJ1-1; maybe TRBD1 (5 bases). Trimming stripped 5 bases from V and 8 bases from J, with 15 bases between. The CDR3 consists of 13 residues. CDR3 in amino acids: CASSGRLRGEAFF. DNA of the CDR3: TGTGCCAGCAGTGGAAGACTGCGGGGGGAAGCTTTCTTT.

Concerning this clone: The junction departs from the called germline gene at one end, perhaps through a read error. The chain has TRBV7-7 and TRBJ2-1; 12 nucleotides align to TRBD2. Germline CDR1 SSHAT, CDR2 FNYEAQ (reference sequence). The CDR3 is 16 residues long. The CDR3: CASSAGTSGFYNEQFF. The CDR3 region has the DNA TGTGCTAGCAGCGCCGGGACTAGCGGGTTCTACAATGAGCAGTTCTTC.

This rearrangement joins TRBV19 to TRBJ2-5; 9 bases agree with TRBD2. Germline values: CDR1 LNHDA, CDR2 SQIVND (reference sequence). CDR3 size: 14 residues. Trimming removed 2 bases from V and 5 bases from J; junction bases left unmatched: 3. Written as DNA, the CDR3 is TGTGCCAGTAGTATAAGCGGGGGGTGGGAGACCCAGTACTTC. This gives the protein CASSISGGWETQYF.

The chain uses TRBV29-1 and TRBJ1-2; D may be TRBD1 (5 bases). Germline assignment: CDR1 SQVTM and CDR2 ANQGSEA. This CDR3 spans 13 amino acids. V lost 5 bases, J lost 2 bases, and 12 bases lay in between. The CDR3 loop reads CSVLGRNNYGYTF. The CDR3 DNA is TGCAGCGTTTTGGGGCGGAACAACTATGGCTACACCTTC.

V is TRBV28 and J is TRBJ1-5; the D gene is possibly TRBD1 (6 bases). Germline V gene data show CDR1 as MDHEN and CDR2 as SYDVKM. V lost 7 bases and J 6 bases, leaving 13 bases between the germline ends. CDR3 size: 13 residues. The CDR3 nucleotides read TGTGCCAGCATCCTTGGACAGTCTCAGCCCCAGCATTTT. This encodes CASILGQSQPQHF.

The CDR3 DNA reads as TGCAGTGCTAGTTCCGACCTAGCCAACGAGCAGTACTTC. This encodes CSASSDLANEQYF. The J gene is TRBJ2-7, the V gene TRBV20-1; D might be TRBD2 (5 bases). The CDR3 totals 13 residues. Between the trimmed V and J ends, which lost 3 bases and 5 bases, there was a span of 14 bases. Germline V lookup: CDR1 DFQATT, CDR2 SNEGSKA (reference sequence).

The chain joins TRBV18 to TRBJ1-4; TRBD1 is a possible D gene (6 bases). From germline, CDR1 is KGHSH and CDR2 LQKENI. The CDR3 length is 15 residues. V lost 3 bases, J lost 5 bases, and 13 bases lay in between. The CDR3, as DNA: TGTGCCAGCTCACCTAGTAGGGGGACCAATGAAAAACTGTTTTTT. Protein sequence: CASSPSRGTNEKLFF.

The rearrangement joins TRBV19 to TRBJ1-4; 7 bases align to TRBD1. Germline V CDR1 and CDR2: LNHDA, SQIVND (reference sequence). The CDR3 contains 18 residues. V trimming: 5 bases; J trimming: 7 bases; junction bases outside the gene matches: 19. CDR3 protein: CASSWGTEVSTPFEKLFF. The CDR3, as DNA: TGTGCCAGTAGTTGGGGGACAGAAGTTTCCACTCCCTTTGAAAAACTGTTTTTT.

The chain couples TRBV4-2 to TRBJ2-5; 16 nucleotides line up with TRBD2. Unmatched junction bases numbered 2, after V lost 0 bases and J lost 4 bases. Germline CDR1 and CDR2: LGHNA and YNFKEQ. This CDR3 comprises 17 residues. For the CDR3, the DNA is TGTGCCAGCAGCCAAGACGGGACTAGCGGGGGGGCAGAGACCCAGTACTTC. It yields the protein CASSQDGTSGGAETQYF.

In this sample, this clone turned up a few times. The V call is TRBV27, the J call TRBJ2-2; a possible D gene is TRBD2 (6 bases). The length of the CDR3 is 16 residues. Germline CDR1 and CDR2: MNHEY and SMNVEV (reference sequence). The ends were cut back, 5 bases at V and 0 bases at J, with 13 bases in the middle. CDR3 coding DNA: TGTGCCAGCAGTCTCTACGGGGGATCGAACACCGGGGAGCTGTTTTTT. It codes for CASSLYGGSNTGELFF.

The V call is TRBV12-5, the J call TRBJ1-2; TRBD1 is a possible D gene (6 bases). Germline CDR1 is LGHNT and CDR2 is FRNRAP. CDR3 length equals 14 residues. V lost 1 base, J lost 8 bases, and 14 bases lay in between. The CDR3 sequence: CASGLGDTQGGYTF. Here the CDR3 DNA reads TGTGCTAGTGGTTTGGGGGACACACAGGGAGGCTACACCTTC.

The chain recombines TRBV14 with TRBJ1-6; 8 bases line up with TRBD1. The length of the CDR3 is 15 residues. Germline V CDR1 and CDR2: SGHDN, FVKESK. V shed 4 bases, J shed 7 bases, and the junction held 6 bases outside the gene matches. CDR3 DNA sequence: TGTGCCAGCAGCCCGGGACAGGTAATCAATTCACCCCTCCACTTT. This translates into CASSPGQVINSPLHF.

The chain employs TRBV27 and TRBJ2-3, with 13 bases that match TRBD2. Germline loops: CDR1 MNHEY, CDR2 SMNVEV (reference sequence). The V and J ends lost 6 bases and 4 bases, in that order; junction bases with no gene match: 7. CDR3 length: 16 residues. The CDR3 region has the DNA TGTGCCAGCAGCCCCCGGACTAGCGGGGGACCAGATACGCAGTATTTT. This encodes CASSPRTSGGPDTQYF.

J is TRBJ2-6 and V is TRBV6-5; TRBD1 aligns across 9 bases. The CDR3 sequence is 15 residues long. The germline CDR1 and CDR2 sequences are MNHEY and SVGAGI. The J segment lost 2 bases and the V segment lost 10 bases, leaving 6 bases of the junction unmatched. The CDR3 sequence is CATLTGGAGANVLTF. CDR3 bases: TGTGCCACCCTCACAGGGGGCGCTGGGGCCAACGTCCTGACTTTC.

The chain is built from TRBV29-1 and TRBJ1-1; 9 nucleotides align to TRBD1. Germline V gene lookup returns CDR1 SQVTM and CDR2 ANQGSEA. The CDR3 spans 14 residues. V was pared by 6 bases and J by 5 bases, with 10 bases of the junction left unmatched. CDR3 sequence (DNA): TGCAGCGTCACGTGGGGACAGGGTGAAACTGAAGCTTTCTTT. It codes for CSVTWGQGETEAFF.

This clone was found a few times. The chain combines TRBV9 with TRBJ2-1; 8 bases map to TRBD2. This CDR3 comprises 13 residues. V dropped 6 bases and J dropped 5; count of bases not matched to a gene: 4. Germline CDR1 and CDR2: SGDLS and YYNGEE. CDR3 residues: CASNFGGDNEQFF. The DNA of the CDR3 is TGTGCCAGCAACTTCGGGGGGGACAATGAGCAGTTCTTC.

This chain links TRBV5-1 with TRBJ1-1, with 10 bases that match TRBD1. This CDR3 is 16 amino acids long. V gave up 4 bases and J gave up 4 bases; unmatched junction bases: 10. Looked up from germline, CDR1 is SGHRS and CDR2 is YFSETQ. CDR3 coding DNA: TGCGCCAGCAGCCCACATGACGGGACAGGGGCCACTGAAGCTTTCTTT. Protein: CASSPHDGTGATEAFF.

CDR3 bases: TGTGCCAGCTCTGAAGCCAGTCGGGTGTACACTGAAGCTTTCTTT. Its translation: CASSEASRVYTEAFF. V usage is TRBV18 and J usage is TRBJ1-1; D gene uncertain. This CDR3 spans 15 amino acids. The V end lost 6 bases, the J end lost 3 bases, and 17 bases lay between the germline ends. Germline V lookup: CDR1 KGHSH, CDR2 LQKENI.

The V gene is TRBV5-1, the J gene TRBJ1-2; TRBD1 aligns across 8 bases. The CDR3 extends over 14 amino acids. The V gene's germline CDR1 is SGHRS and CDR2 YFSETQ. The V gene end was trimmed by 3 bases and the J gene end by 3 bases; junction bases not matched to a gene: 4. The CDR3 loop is CASSSTGDDYGYTF. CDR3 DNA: TGCGCCAGCAGCTCGACAGGGGACGACTATGGCTACACCTTC.

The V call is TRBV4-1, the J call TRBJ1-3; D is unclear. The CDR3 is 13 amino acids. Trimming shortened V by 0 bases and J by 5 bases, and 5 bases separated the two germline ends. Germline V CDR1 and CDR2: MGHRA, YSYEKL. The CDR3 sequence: CASSQDRRNTIYF. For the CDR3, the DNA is TGCGCCAGCAGCCAAGACCGTAGAAACACCATATATTTT.

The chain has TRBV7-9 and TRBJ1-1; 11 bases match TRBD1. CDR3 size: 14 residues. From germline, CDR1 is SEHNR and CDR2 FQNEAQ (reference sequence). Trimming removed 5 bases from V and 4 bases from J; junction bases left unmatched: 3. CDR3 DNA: TGTGCCAGCAGCCGGGACAGGGGGACCACTGAAGCTTTCTTT. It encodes CASSRDRGTTEAFF.